The T cell receptor (beta chain) described here comes from a study of T cells after yellow fever vaccination. A process of 5'RACE template switching, which added a universal primer site and UMIs, was used to make TCR cDNA. TCRdb re-called the 5' RACE reads through MiXCR, storing one row per CDR3 protein. The sample carries about 350,000 distinct CDR3 sequences, under 14% recorded once. This clonotype appeared a few times. Per germline, CDR1 LGHNA and CDR2 YNFKEQ. V gave up 0 bases and J gave up 0 bases, with 7 bases separating them. This CDR3 comprises 15 residues. This rearrangement joins TRBV4-2 to TRBJ2-3; D unresolved. The clonotype comes from a man aged 18 to 29 who received the YFV17D yellow fever vaccine. Material: PBMCs, obtained on the day of the first yellow fever vaccination. The CDR3 protein is CASSQDLLSTDTQYF. Here the CDR3 DNA reads TGTGCCAGCAGCCAAGATCTCCTGAGCACAGATACGCAGTATTTT.